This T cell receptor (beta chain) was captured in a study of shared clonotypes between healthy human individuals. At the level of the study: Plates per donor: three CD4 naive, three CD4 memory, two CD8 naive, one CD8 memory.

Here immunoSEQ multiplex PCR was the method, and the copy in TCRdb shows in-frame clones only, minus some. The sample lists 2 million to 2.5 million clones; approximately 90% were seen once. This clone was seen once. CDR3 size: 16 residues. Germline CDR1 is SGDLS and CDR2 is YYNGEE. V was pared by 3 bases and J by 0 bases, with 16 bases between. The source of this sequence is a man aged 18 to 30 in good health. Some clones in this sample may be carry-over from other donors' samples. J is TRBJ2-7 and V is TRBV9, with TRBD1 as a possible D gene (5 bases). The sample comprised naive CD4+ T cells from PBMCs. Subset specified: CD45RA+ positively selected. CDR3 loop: CASSGGPVRSSYEQYF. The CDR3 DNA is TGTGCCAGCAGCGGGGGCCCGGTGCGGAGCTCCTACGAGCAGTACTTC.